The 17 T cell receptor beta chains presented below share a single source sample, sequenced in a study of shared clonotypes between healthy human individuals. Measured with immunoSEQ multiplex PCR; TCRdb has only the in-frame clones, and not every one. Among some 2,100,000 clones listed, approximately 96% were seen once. The source material was naive CD4+ T cells sorted from blood. This sample's subset: CD45RA+ positively selected. The receptor set was obtained from a young man in good health.

CDR3 nucleotides: TGCGCCAGCAAAGGGGGTAGCGGGGGGCCGAGCAGCACAGATACGCAGTATTTT. Translation: CASKGGSGGPSSTDTQYF. The chain carries TRBV5-1 and TRBJ2-3, with 10 bases matching TRBD2. With 6 bases clipped from V and 0 bases from J, the junction kept 13 bases outside the gene matches. Germline-derived CDR1 and CDR2 are SGHRS and YFSETQ. This CDR3 has 18 amino acids.

V usage is TRBV5-1 and J usage is TRBJ2-1; possible D gene TRBD2, 5 bases. Germline CDR1 SGHRS, CDR2 YFSETQ. V was shortened by 2 bases and J by 6 bases, with 15 bases between the two germline ends. This CDR3 has 15 residues. As DNA, the CDR3 is TGCGCCAGCAGCTTAGTCGGGGTGGCGGGCAATGAGCAGTTCTTC. Protein sequence: CASSLVGVAGNEQFF.

Turning to this clone: At the DNA level, this CDR3 is encoded by other sequences in the same sample as well. The chain recombines TRBV5-1 with TRBJ2-7; a possible D gene is TRBD2 (5 bases). Trimming pared 2 bases from V and 0 bases from J, leaving 9 bases between. Germline loops: CDR1 SGHRS, CDR2 YFSETQ. CDR3 length: 14 residues. The CDR3 region is CASSLLGSSYEQYF. The CDR3 DNA sequence: TGCGCCAGCAGCTTACTAGGGAGCTCCTACGAGCAGTACTTC.

The chain combines TRBV11-2 with TRBJ2-7; D not resolved. Germline-derived CDR1 and CDR2 are SGHAT and FQNNGV. The CDR3 runs to 15 residues. V was shortened by 5 bases and J by 3 bases, with 17 bases between the two germline ends. CDR3: CASSQIPANVYEQYF. The CDR3 bases are TGTGCCAGCAGCCAGATCCCAGCAAACGTCTACGAGCAGTACTTC. The full variable domain, its missing parts supplied by reference TRBV11-2 and TRBJ2-7, is EAGVAQSPRYKIIEKRQSVAFWCNPISGHATLYWYQQILGQGPKLLIQFQNNGVVDDSQLPKDRFSAERLKGVDSTLKIQPAKLEDSAVYLCASSQIPANVYEQYFGPGTRLTVT.

DNA of the CDR3: TGTGCCAGCAGTGAATCGACAGTTCAGCCCCAGCATTTT. As protein: CASSESTVQPQHF. V gene TRBV2 combines with J gene TRBJ1-5, with D possibly TRBD1 on 5 matching bases. Trimming removed 2 bases at V and 6 bases at J, with 8 bases between. Germline CDR1 reads SNHLY; CDR2 reads FYNNEI. The CDR3 runs 13 residues.

On this clone: The sample contains more than one DNA sequence encoding this CDR3. The chain links TRBV30 to TRBJ1-3, with D maybe TRBD1 (5 bases). V was trimmed by 0 bases and J by 0 bases, leaving 9 bases between them. From germline, CDR1 is GTSNPN and CDR2 SVGIG (reference sequence). The CDR3 sequence is 15 residues long. The CDR3: CAWSVGGSSGNTIYF. CDR3 DNA: TGTGCCTGGAGTGTCGGGGGTAGCTCTGGAAACACCATATATTTT.

The chain employs TRBV7-6 and TRBJ2-3, with TRBD2 matching over 7 bases. Per the germline V gene, CDR1 is SGHVS and CDR2 is FNYEAQ. There are 15 residues in the CDR3. The ends lost 1 base at V and 1 base at J; junction bases unmatched: 2. The DNA for the CDR3 is TGTGCCAGCAGCTTAGTGGCGGGGGGCACAGATACGCAGTATTTT. Its translation: CASSLVAGGTDTQYF.

The V and J genes are TRBV7-8 and TRBJ2-7, with D possibly TRBD1 on 6 matching bases. The CDR3 is 14 residues long. The germline V gene has CDR1 SGHVS and CDR2 FQNEAQ. Trimming left V 3 bases short and J 1 base short, with 10 bases between. CDR3 region: CASSLDSKSYEQYF. For the CDR3, the DNA is TGTGCCAGCAGCTTGGACAGTAAATCCTACGAGCAGTACTTC.

Only one count was recorded for this clone. The chain is built from TRBV7-2 and TRBJ2-1; 8 nucleotides line up with TRBD1. The CDR3 spans 15 residues. V trimming: 2 bases; J trimming: 6 bases; junction bases outside the gene matches: 6. CDR1 and CDR2 from the germline V gene are SGHTA and FQGNSA. The chain's CDR3 is CASSLRGQGSNEQFF. As DNA, the CDR3 is TGTGCCAGCAGCTTAAGAGGACAGGGATCCAATGAGCAGTTCTTC.

The chain uses TRBV6-1 and TRBJ2-7, with 7 nucleotides matching TRBD1. V dropped 6 bases and J dropped 0; count of bases not matched to a gene: 8. The CDR3 runs 15 residues. The V gene's germline CDR1 is MNHNS and CDR2 SASEGT. Here the CDR3 reads CASRFQTGNSYEQYF. The CDR3 DNA reads TGTGCCAGCAGATTCCAGACAGGGAACTCCTACGAGCAGTACTTC.

The rearrangement uses TRBV29-1 and TRBJ2-1; TRBD2 matches 8 bases. The CDR3 runs to 16 residues. V lost 7 bases to trimming and J lost 0 bases; unmatched junction nucleotides: 11. Germline values: CDR1 SQVTM, CDR2 ANQGSEA. This CDR3 is CSAGGGSGNSYNEQFF. As DNA, the CDR3 is TGCAGCGCGGGAGGGGGGAGCGGTAACTCCTACAATGAGCAGTTCTTC.

This clone was seen just once. This CDR3 is CASSLYGTGIQSPLHF. DNA of the CDR3: TGCGCCAGCAGCTTGTATGGGACAGGGATTCAATCACCCCTCCACTTT. The chain carries TRBV5-1 and TRBJ1-6, with 9 bases aligning to TRBD1. V lost 1 base and J lost 10; bases outside the gene matches: 9. This CDR3 comprises 16 residues. In germline, CDR1 is SGHRS, CDR2 YFSETQ.

The chain joins TRBV5-4 to TRBJ2-5, with TRBD1 identical over 7 bases. In germline, CDR1 is SGHNT, CDR2 YYREEE (reference sequence). The CDR3 is 15 amino acids. V shed 4 bases, J shed 5 bases, and the junction held 11 bases outside the gene matches. In DNA form, the CDR3 reads TGTGCCAGCAGCGGAGCCGGGACAGCGCGGGAGACCCAGTACTTC. This gives the protein CASSGAGTARETQYF.

This clone was seen a few times. The chain is built from TRBV30 and TRBJ1-6; D gene uncertain. CDR3 length: 15 amino acids. Per germline, CDR1 GTSNPN and CDR2 SVGIG (reference sequence). The ends were cut back, 0 bases at V and 0 bases at J, with 6 bases in the middle. CDR3 region: CAWSVSSSYNSPLHF. The CDR3 DNA reads TGTGCCTGGAGTGTCTCATCCTCCTATAATTCACCCCTCCACTTT.

The chain uses TRBV25-1 and TRBJ2-5, with D possibly matching TRBD1 (5 bases). In germline, CDR1 is MGHDK, CDR2 SYGVNS. Trimming removed 6 bases from V and 2 bases from J, with 10 bases in between. The CDR3 spans 13 residues. DNA for the CDR3: TGTGCCAGCAGGTCAGGGTATCAAGAGACCCAGTACTTC. It is translated as CASRSGYQETQYF. Complete variable domain (other parts from reference TRBV25-1 and TRBJ2-5): EADIYQTPRYLVIGTGKKITLECSQTMGHDKMYWYQQDPGMELHLIHYSYGVNSTEKGDLSSESTVSRIRTEHFPLTLESARPSHTSQYLCASRSGYQETQYFGPGTRLLVL.

Of note for this clone: Other DNA sequences of this sample code for an identical CDR3. This sequence joins TRBV6-5 and TRBJ1-2; 7 positions match TRBD1. The CDR3 is 15 residues long. J lost 4 bases, V lost 2 bases, and 7 bases had no gene match. The germline CDR1 and CDR2 sequences are MNHEY and SVGAGI. For the CDR3, the DNA is TGTGCCAGCAGTTACGTGGCAGGGGGAACCTATGGCTACACCTTC. Translation gives CASSYVAGGTYGYTF.

Comment on this clone: At one of its ends the junction is not consistent with the germline gene, which may arise from a read error. The sample has other DNA sequences that encode this CDR3 too. The chain couples TRBV28 to TRBJ2-7, with D possibly being TRBD1 (6 bases). The CDR3 is 12 amino acids. CDR1 and CDR2 (germline): MDHEN, SYDVKM. The CDR3 protein is CASNLQGYEQYF. Written as DNA, the CDR3 is TGTGCCAGCAATTTACAGGGCTACGAGCAGTACTTC.